This T cell receptor (beta chain) was identified during a study of T cell repertoires in cytomegalovirus infection. The germline gives CDR1 LNHNV, CDR2 YYDKDF (reference sequence). V was shortened by 1 base and J by 4 bases, with 9 bases between the two germline ends. There are 14 residues in the CDR3. TCRdb reprocessed the reads via MiXCR and lists one record per CDR3 protein. This sample has fewer than 550,000 distinct CDR3 sequences; about 26% occur once, and the top ten carry about 13%. What was sequenced was PBMCs. The genes are TRBV15 and TRBJ2-3; D is ambiguous. This TCR derives from a human donor in good health (CMV status not recorded). Some clones in this sample may be carry-over from other donors' samples. DNA for the CDR3: TGTGCCACCAGCAGAGGGGTTTTCTCAGATACGCAGTATTTT. This encodes CATSRGVFSDTQYF.